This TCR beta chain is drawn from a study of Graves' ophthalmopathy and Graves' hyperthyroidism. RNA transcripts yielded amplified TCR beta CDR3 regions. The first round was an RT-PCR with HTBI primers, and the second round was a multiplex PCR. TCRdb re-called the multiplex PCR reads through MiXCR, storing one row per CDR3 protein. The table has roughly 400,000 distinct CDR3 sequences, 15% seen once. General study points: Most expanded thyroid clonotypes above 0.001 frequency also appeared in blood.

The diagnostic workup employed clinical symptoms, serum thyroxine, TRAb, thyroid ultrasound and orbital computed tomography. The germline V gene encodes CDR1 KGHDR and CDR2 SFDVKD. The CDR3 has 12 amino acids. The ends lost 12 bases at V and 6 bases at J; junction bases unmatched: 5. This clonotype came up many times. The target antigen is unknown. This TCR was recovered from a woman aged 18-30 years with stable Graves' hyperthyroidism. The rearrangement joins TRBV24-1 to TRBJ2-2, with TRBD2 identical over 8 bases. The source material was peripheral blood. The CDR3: CAAGTRSGELFF. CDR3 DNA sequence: TGTGCCGCCGGGACTAGGTCCGGGGAGCTGTTTTTT.